What follows describes a single T cell receptor beta chain. The source of the sample is a study of cytotoxic CD8 clonotypes in ibrutinib-treated CLL. Overall study context: Response sampling took place at median approximately 11 months of treatment, range 6 to 36.

The V gene end was trimmed by 3 bases and the J gene end by 2 bases; junction bases not matched to a gene: 6. CDR3 length: 16 amino acids. Germline assignment: CDR1 LGHNA and CDR2 YNFKEQ. TCRdb's copy holds only in-frame clones and misses some; the assay was immunoSEQ multiplex PCR. The sample carries fewer than 100,000 clones, roughly 83% recorded once. The sample in question was PBMCs, obtained after 12 months of ibrutinib treatment. The TCR sequence derives from a human donor with chronic lymphocytic leukemia. The chain employs TRBV4-2 and TRBJ2-7, with 11 bases matching TRBD2. CDR3 amino acids: CASSHTLAGGPYEQYF. The CDR3 nucleotides are TGTGCCAGCAGCCACACGCTAGCGGGGGGTCCCTACGAGCAGTACTTC.